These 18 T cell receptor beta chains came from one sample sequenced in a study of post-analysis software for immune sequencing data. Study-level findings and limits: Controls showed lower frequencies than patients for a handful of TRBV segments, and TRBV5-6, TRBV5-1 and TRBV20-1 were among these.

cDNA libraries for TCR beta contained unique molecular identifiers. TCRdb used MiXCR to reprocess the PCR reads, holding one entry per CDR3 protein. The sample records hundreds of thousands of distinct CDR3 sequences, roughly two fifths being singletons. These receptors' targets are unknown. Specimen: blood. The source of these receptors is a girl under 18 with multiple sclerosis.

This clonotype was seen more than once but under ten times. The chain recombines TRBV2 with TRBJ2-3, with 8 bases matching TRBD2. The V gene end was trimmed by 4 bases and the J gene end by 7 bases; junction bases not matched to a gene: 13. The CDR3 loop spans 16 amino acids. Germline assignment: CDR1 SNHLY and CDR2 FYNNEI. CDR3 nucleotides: TGTGCCAGCAGTGTTGGACTAGCAGGAGAACAACATACGCAGTATTTT. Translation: CASSVGLAGEQHTQYF.

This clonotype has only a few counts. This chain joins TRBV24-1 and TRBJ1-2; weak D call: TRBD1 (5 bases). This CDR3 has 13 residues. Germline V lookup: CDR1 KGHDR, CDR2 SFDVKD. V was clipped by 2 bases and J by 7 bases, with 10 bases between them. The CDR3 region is CATSDSGTAGYTF. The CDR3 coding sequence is TGTGCCACCAGTGATTCCGGGACCGCTGGCTACACCTTC.

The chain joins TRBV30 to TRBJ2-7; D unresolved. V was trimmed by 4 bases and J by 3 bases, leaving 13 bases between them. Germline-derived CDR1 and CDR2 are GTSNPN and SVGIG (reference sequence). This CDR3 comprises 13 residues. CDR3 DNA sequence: TGTGCCTGGATTAGACCCAATAGCTACGAGCAGTACTTC. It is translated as CAWIRPNSYEQYF.

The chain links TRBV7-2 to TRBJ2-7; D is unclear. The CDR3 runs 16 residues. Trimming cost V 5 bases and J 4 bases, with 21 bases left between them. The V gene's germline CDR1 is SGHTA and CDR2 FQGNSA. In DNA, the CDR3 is TGTGCCAGCAGCCTATTATTTGGTCTGGGTTTGTACGAGCAGTACTTC. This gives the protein CASSLLFGLGLYEQYF. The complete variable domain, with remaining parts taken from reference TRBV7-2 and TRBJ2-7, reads GAGVSQSPSNKVTEKGKDVELRCDPISGHTALYWYRQSLGQGLEFLIYFQGNSAPDKSGLPSDRFSAERTGGSVSTLTIQRTQQEDSAVYLCASSLLFGLGLYEQYFGPGTRLTVT.

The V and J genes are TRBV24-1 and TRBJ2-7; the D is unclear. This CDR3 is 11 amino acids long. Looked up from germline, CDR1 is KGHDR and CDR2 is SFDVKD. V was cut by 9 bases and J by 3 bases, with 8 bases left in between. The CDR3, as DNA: TGTGCCACCGGGAAGGTCTACGAGCAGTACTTC. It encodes CATGKVYEQYF.

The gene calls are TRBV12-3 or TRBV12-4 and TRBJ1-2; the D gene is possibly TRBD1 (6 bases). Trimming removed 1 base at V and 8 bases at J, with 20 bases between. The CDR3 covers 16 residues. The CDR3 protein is CASSLVPAGGGRGYTF. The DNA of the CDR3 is TGTGCCAGCAGTTTAGTGCCTGCCGGCGGGGGCCGCGGCTACACCTTC.

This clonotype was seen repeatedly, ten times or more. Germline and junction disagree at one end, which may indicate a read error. CDR3 protein: CASSLGGLAKNIQYF. The DNA of the CDR3 is TGTGCCAGCAGCTTAGGAGGACTAGCCAAAAACATTCAGTACTTC. The gene calls are TRBV12-3 or TRBV12-4 and TRBJ2-4, with D possibly TRBD2 on 5 matching bases. CDR3 length equals 15 residues.

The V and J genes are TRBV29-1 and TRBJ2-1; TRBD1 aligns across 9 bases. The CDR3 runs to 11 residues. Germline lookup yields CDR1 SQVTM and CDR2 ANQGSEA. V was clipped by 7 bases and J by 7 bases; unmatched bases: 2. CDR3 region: CSAQGANEQFF. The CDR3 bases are TGCAGCGCACAGGGGGCGAATGAGCAGTTCTTC.

Here the CDR3 reads CASSFPIGTSSYNEQFF. The DNA for the CDR3 is TGTGCCAGCAGTTTCCCCATCGGGACTAGCTCCTACAATGAGCAGTTCTTC. V and J are TRBV12-3 or TRBV12-4 and TRBJ2-1; 8 nucleotides agree with TRBD2. V was pared by 3 bases and J by 0 bases, with 7 bases of the junction left unmatched. This CDR3 comprises 17 residues.

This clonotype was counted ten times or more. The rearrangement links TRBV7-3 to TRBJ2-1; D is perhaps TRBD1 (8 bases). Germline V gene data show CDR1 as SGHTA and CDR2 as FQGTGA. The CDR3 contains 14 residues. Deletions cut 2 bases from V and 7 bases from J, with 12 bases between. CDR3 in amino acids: CASSLGGDRNEQFF. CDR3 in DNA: TGTGCCAGCAGCTTAGGGGGGGACAGGAATGAGCAGTTCTTC.

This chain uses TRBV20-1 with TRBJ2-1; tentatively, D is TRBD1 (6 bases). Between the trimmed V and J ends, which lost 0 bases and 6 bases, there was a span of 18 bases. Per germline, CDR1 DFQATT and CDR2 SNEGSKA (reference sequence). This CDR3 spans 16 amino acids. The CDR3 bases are TGCAGTGCTAGAGATTCCCGGGCAGGGGCCTTCAATGAGCAGTTCTTC. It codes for CSARDSRAGAFNEQFF.

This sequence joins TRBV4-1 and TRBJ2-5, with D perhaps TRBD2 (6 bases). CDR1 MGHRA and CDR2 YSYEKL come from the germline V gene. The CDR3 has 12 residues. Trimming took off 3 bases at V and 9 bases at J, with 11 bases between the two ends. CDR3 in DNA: TGCGCCAGCAGCCAGGGAGGTAATGCCCAGTACTTC. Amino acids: CASSQGGNAQYF.

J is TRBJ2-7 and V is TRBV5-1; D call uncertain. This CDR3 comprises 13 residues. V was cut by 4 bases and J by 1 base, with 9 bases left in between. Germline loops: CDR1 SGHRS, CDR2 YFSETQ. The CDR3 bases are TGCGCCAGCAGCCCTGGGATGTCCTACGAGCAGTACTTC. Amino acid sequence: CASSPGMSYEQYF.

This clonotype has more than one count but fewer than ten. In nucleotides, the CDR3 is TGTGCCAGCAGCCTCAGGGGGCGGATAAACGAAAAACTGTTTTTT. Translation: CASSLRGRINEKLFF. The rearrangement uses TRBV5-6 and TRBJ1-4; 8 bases map to TRBD1. The junction had 10 bases not matched to a gene; V was cut back by 4 bases and J by 8 bases. CDR3 length: 15 amino acids. The V gene's germline CDR1 is SGHDT and CDR2 YYEEEE.

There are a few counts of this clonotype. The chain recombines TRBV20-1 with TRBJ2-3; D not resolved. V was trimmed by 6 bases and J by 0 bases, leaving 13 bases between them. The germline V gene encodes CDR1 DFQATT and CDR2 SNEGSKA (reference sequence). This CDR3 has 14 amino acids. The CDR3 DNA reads TGCAGTGCCCCAGATGGCTTCAGCACAGATACGCAGTATTTT. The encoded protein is CSAPDGFSTDTQYF.

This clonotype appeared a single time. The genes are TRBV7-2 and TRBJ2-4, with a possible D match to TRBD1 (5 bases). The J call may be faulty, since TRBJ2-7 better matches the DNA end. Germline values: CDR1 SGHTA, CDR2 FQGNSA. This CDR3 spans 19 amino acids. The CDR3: CASSLPNVSSQGFSYEQYF. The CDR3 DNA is TGTGCCAGCAGCTTACCCAATGTCTCGAGCCAGGGTTTCTCCTACGAGCAGTACTTC.

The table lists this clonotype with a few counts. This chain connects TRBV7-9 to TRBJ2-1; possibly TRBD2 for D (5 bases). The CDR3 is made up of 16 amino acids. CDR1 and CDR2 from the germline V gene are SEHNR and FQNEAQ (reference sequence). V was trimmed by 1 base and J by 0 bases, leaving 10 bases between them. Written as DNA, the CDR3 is TGTGCCAGCAGCTTAGGGGGAGTTAGCTCCTACAATGAGCAGTTCTTC. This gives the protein CASSLGGVSSYNEQFF.

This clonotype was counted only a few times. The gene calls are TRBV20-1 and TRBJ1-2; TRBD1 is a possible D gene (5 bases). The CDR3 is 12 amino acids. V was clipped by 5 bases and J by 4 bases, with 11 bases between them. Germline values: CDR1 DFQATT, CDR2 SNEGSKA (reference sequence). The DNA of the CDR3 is TGCAGTGCTGCAGGGATTGGCTATGGCTACACCTTC. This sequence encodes CSAAGIGYGYTF.